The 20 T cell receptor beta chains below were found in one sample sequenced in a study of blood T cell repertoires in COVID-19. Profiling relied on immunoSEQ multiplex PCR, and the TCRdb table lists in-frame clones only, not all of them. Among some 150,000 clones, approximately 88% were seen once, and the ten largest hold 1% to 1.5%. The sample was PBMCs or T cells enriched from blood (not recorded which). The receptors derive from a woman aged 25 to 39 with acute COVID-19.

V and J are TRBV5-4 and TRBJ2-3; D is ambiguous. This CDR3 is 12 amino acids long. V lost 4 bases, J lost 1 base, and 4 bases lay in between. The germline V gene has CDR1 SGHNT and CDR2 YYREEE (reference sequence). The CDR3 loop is CASSPGTDTQYF. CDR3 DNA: TGTGCCAGCAGCCCCGGCACAGATACGCAGTATTTT.

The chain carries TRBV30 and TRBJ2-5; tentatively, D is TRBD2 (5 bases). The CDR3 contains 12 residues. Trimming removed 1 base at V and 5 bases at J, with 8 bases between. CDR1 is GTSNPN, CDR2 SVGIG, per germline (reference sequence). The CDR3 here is CAWSGGEETQYF. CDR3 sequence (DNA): TGTGCCTGGAGTGGGGGAGAGGAGACCCAGTACTTC. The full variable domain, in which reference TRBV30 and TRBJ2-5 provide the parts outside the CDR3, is SQTIHQWPATLVQPVGSPLSLECTVEGTSNPNLYWYRQAAGRGLQLLFYSVGIGQISSEVPQNLSASRPQDRQFILSSKKLLLSDSGFYLCAWSGGEETQYFGPGTRLLVL.

The CDR3 loop is CASVRGGNTGELFF. The CDR3 DNA reads TGTGCCAGCGTCCGGGGGGGGAACACCGGGGAGCTGTTTTTT. The chain joins TRBV19 to TRBJ2-2, with TRBD2 matching over 8 bases. The CDR3 spans 14 residues. V lost 9 bases to trimming and J lost 1 base; unmatched junction nucleotides: 4. In germline, CDR1 is LNHDA, CDR2 SQIVND (reference sequence).

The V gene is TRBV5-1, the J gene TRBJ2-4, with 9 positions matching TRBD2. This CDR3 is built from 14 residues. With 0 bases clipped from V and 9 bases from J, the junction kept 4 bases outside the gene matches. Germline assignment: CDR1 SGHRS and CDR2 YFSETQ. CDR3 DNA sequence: TGCGCCAGCAGCTTGGTAGCGGGAGAGGCCATTCAGTACTTC. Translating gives CASSLVAGEAIQYF.

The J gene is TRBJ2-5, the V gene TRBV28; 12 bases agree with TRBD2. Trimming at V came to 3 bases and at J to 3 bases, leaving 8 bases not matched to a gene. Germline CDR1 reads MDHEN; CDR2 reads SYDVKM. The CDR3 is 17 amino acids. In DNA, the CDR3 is TGTGCCAGCAGTTTCCCCCTAGCGGGAGGGCAAAAAGAGACCCAGTACTTC. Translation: CASSFPLAGGQKETQYF. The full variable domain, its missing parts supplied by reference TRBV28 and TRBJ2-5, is DVKVTQSSRYLVKRTGEKVFLECVQDMDHENMFWYRQDPGLGLRLIYFSYDVKMKEKGDIPEGYSVSREKKERFSLILESASTNQTSMYLCASSFPLAGGQKETQYFGPGTRLLVL.

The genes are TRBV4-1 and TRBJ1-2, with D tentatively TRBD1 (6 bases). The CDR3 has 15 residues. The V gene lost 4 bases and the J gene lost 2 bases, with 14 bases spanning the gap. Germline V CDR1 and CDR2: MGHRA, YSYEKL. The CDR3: CASSLLRDTNYGYTF. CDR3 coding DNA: TGCGCCAGCAGCCTTCTCCGGGACACAAACTATGGCTACACCTTC.

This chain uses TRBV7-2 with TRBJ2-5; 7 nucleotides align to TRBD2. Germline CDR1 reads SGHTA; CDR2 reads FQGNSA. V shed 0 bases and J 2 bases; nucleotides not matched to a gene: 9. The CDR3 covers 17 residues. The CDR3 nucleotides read TGTGCCAGCAGCTTAGCCGGGTCTAGCGGTTTTCAAGAGACCCAGTACTTC. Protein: CASSLAGSSGFQETQYF.

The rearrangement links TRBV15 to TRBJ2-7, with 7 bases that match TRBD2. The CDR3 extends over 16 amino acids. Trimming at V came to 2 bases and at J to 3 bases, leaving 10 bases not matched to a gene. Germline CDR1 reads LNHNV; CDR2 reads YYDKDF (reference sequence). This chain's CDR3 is CATSRPGAGEVYEQYF. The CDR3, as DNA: TGTGCCACCAGCAGACCCGGGGCGGGAGAAGTCTACGAGCAGTACTTC.

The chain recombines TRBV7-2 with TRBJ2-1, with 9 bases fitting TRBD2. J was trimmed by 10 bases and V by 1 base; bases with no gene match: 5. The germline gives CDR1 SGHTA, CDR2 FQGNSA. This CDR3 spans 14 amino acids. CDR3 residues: CASSLGGLAGEQFF. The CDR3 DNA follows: TGTGCCAGCAGCTTAGGGGGACTAGCTGGCGAGCAGTTCTTC.

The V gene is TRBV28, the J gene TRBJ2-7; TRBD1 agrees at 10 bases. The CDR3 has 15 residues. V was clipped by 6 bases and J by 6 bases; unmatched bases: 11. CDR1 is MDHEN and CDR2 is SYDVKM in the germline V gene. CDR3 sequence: CASRVVGTGVAEQYF. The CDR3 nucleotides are TGTGCCAGCAGGGTGGTTGGGACAGGGGTCGCCGAGCAGTACTTC.

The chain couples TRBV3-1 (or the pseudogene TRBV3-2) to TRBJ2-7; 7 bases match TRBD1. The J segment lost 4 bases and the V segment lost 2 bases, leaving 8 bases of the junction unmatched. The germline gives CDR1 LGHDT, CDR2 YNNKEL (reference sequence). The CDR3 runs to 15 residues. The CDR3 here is CASSQRPGTAYEQYF. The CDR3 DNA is TGTGCCAGCAGCCAACGGCCCGGGACAGCTTACGAGCAGTACTTC.

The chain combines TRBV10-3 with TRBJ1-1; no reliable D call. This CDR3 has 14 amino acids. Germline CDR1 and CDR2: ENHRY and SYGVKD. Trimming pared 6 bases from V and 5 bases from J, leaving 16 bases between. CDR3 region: CAISAAGAGTEAFF. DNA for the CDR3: TGTGCCATCAGCGCCGCGGGCGCCGGGACTGAAGCTTTCTTT.

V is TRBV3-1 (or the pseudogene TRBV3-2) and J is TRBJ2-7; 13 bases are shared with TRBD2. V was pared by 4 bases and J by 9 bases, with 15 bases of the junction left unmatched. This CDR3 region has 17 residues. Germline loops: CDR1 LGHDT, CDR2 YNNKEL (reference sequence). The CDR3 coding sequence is TGTGCCAGCAGCCTTGGACTAGCGGGAGACCAGTTTGTCGGGCAGTACTTC. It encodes CASSLGLAGDQFVGQYF.

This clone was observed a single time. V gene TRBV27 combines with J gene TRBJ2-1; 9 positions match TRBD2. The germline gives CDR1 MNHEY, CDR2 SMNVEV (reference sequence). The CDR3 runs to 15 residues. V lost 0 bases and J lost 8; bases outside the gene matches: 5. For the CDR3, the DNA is TGTGCCAGCAGTTTATCGAACCCTAGCGGGGATGAGCAGTTCTTC. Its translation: CASSLSNPSGDEQFF.

The CDR3 reads CASSLAGGSLYEQYF. The CDR3 bases are TGTGCCAGCAGCTTAGCGGGCGGGAGCCTCTACGAGCAGTACTTC. The gene calls are TRBV7-2 and TRBJ2-7; 7 nucleotides agree with TRBD2. Germline loops: CDR1 SGHTA, CDR2 FQGNSA. The CDR3 loop spans 15 amino acids. With V trimmed by 0 bases and J by 3 bases, 5 bases remained unmatched.

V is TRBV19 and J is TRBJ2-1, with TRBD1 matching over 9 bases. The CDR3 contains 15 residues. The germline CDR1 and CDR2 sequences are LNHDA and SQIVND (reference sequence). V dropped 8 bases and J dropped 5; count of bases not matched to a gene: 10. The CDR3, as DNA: TGTGCCAGTCGAAAGGCCGGGACAGGGAACAATGAGCAGTTCTTC. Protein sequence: CASRKAGTGNNEQFF.

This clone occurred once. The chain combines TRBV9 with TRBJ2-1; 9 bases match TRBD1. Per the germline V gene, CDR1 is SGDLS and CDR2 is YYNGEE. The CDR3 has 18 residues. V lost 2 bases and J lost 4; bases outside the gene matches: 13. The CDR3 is CASSVNLPGQGPYNEQFF. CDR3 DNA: TGTGCCAGCAGCGTTAACCTTCCGGGACAGGGACCGTACAATGAGCAGTTCTTC.

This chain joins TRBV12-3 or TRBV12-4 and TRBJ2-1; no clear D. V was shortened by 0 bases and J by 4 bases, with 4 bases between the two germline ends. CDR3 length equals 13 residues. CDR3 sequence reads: CASSLARYNEQFF. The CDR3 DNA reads TGTGCCAGCAGTTTAGCGAGGTACAATGAGCAGTTCTTC.

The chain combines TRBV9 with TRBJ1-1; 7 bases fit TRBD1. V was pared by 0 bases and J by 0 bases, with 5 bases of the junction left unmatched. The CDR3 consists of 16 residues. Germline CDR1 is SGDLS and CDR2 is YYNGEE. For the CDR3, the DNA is TGTGCCAGCAGCGTAGATGAGGGGGCGCTGAACACTGAAGCTTTCTTT. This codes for CASSVDEGALNTEAFF.

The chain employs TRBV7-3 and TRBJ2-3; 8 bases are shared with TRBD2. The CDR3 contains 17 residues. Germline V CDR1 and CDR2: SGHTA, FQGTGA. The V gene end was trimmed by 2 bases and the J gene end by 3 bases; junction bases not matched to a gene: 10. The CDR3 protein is CASSLDPAGVGTDTQYF. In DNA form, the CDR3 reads TGTGCCAGCAGCTTAGATCCAGCGGGAGTGGGGACAGATACGCAGTATTTT.